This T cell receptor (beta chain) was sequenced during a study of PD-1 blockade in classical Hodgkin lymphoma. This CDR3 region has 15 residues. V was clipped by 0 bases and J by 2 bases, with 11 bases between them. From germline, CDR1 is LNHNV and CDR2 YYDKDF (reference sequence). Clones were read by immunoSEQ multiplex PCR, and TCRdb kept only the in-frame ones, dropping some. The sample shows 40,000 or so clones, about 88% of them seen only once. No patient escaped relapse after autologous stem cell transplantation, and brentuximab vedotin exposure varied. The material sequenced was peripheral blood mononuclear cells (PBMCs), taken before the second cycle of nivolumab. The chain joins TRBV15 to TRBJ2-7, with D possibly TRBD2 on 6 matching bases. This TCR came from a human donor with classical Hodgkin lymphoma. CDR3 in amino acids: CATSRELGRTYEQYF. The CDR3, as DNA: TGTGCCACCAGCAGAGAATTGGGGAGGACCTACGAGCAGTACTTC.